A single TCR beta chain is shown here with its context. The antigen is not known. The CDR3 spans 14 residues. In germline, CDR1 is SEHNR, CDR2 FQNEAQ (reference sequence). The V end was cut by 5 bases, the J end by 7 bases, with 15 bases between. Preparing the TCRbeta library involved the use of unique molecular identifiers. TCRdb reanalysed the PCR reads using MiXCR and keeps one entry per CDR3 protein. This repertoire shows 500,000 to 750,000 distinct CDR3 sequences, 20% to 30% found once; its top ten account for around a third. The record originates from a study of T-cell reconstitution after alpha-beta-depleted transplantation in children. Study-wide points: Alpha-beta T cells present about two months after transplant were reported to originate from several hundred expanded graft clones.

The rearrangement joins TRBV7-9 to TRBJ2-1; D is possibly TRBD2 (6 bases). The specimen was PBMCs, collected before TCRalphabeta/CD19-depleted stem cell transplant. The TCR sequence derives from a boy under two years old with Wiskott-Aldrich syndrome, due to receive a stem cell transplant. In nucleotides, the CDR3 is TGTGCCAGCAGCATCCTGGCGGGGACTAATGAGCAGTTCTTC. Its translation: CASSILAGTNEQFF.